This entry describes one T cell receptor beta chain. The method was immunoSEQ multiplex PCR; TCRdb's version includes in-frame clones alone and lacks a portion of them. The sample has some 90,000 clones; about 93% are singletons. The entry originates in a study of OX40 agonist ivuxolimab in advanced cancers. Whole-study context: The patients' treatment was ivuxolimab, an agonistic anti-OX40 (CD134) antibody. Administration of intravenous ivuxolimab to patients occurred every 2 weeks at 0.01 to 10 mg/kg. People in dose escalation had one of these cancers: hepatocellular carcinoma, melanoma, renal cell or head and neck cancer.

From germline, CDR1 is MDHEN and CDR2 SYDVKM. V was clipped by 3 bases and J by 0 bases, with 15 bases between them. This CDR3 comprises 18 residues. The specimen was CD4+ or CD8+ T cells sorted from blood, collected in a trial of the OX40 agonist ivuxolimab. This chain joins TRBV28 and TRBJ1-6; TRBD1 is a possible D gene (5 bases). This clonotype was sampled from an adult with an advanced solid tumor such as melanoma, head and neck, liver or kidney cancer. The CDR3 spells CASSLSGPRSSYNSPLHF. For the CDR3, the DNA is TGTGCCAGCAGTTTGTCGGGACCCAGGAGCTCCTATAATTCACCCCTCCACTTT.